The 29 T cell receptor beta chains presented below share a single source sample, sequenced in a study of CXCR3-negative and CXCR3-positive naive CD8 T cells (dated by TCRdb to the late 2010s). General findings and caveats noted by the study authors: TRB CDR3s from CXCR3-positive naive cells showed higher hydrophobicity (lower Kidera factor 4), lower energy, and higher strength and volume indices than CXCR3-negative naive cells.

Antigens of these TCRs are unknown. The instrument given in TCRdb is NextSeq 550. The Human TCR Profiling Kit (MiLaboratory) was used to prepare UMI-labeled 5' RACE TRB cDNA libraries. Based on TCRdb reprocessing of the reads, there is one entry per CDR3 protein sequence, and DNA is missing. The sample's records list some 150,000 distinct CDR3 sequences. The ten top clones hold 0.25% to 0.3% of the sample. Source material: naive CXCR3+ CD8+ T cells from blood. The cell subset or site label here, explained by the study, means: CD45RO-CCR7+CD27+CD95- naive CD8+ T cells expressing CXCR3 (TNR3+). Receptors originate from a human donor in good health. Some clones in this sample may be carry-over from other donors' samples.

V gene TRBV7-8 combines with J gene TRBJ1-2. The germline gives CDR1 SGHVS, CDR2 FQNEAQ. The CDR3 totals 13 residues. CDR3 protein: CASSKDSWSGYTF.

The chain joins TRBV7-9 to TRBJ1-2. Germline CDR1 SEHNR, CDR2 FQNEAQ (reference sequence). The CDR3 contains 14 residues. The CDR3 sequence is CASRPDIPVGGYTF.

This chain connects TRBV28 to TRBJ2-5; the TCRdb D gene call, TRBD1, has no DNA to confirm it. CDR1 is MDHEN and CDR2 is SYDVKM in the germline V gene. The CDR3 has 19 residues. CDR3 protein: CASSAVRDRAPYGQETQYF. Complete variable domain (other parts from reference TRBV28 and TRBJ2-5): DVKVTQSSRYLVKRTGEKVFLECVQDMDHENMFWYRQDPGLGLRLIYFSYDVKMKEKGDIPEGYSVSREKKERFSLILESASTNQTSMYLCASSAVRDRAPYGQETQYFGPGTRLLVL.

The chain joins TRBV11-3 to TRBJ2-7. This CDR3 has 13 amino acids. From germline, CDR1 is SGHNT and CDR2 YENEEA. The CDR3 loop is CASSLGAVAKQYF.

The rearrangement uses TRBV12-3 or TRBV12-4 and TRBJ2-1. The CDR3 is made up of 14 amino acids. CDR3: CASSLPGPYNEQFF.

The chain couples TRBV7-2 to TRBJ1-6; lacking DNA, the TRBD1 call made by TCRdb goes unchecked. CDR1 and CDR2 from the germline V gene are SGHTA and FQGNSA. CDR3 size: 14 residues. CDR3 sequence: CASSLPGSNSPLHF.

The J gene is TRBJ2-1, the V gene TRBV11-2; the D call from TCRdb, TRBD1, cannot be confirmed without DNA. The CDR3 is 14 residues long. Germline assignment: CDR1 SGHAT and CDR2 FQNNGV. CDR3 region: CTSSLMSRADEQFF.

The chain recombines TRBV28 with TRBJ2-1; TCRdb lists TRBD1, though no DNA is available to test this call. The CDR3 loop spans 12 amino acids. The V gene's germline CDR1 is MDHEN and CDR2 SYDVKM. CDR3 sequence: CASRRPPSGILF.

This chain links TRBV7-9 with TRBJ2-1; TCRdb selects TRBD1, and the lack of DNA leaves this call unchecked. The CDR3 loop spans 17 amino acids. Germline V gene lookup returns CDR1 SEHNR and CDR2 FQNEAQ (reference sequence). The CDR3 here is CASSSPWERGAYNEQFF.

V usage is TRBV7-9 and J usage is TRBJ2-1; checking the TCRdb D call of TRBD2 is not possible without DNA. The CDR3 length is 16 residues. CDR1 SEHNR and CDR2 FQNEAQ come from the germline V gene (reference sequence). CDR3: CASSLASGPPYNEQFF.

V gene TRBV7-8 combines with J gene TRBJ1-1. This CDR3 has 14 residues. Germline V lookup: CDR1 SGHVS, CDR2 FQNEAQ. CDR3 sequence: CASSFLGMNTEAFF. Full variable domain (outside the CDR3, taken from reference TRBV7-8 and TRBJ1-1): GAGVSQSPRYKVAKRGQDVALRCDPISGHVSLFWYQQALGQGPEFLTYFQNEAQLDKSGLPSDRFFAERPEGSVSTLKIQRTQQEDSAVYLCASSFLGMNTEAFFGQGTRLTVV.

This sequence joins TRBV13 and TRBJ2-7; there is no DNA to check the TCRdb D call of TRBD1. This CDR3 is built from 13 residues. Germline assignment: CDR1 PRHDT and CDR2 FYEKMQ (reference sequence). This CDR3 reads CASSFRDTLGQYF.

The rearrangement uses TRBV7-3 and TRBJ2-2; TCRdb designates TRBD1, a call that cannot be tested without DNA. The CDR3 loop spans 17 amino acids. Germline V gives CDR1 SGHTA, CDR2 FQGTGA. This CDR3 is CASSLTLKGGLTGELFF.

The rearrangement links TRBV6-4 to TRBJ2-3; the D call of TRBD2 rests on TCRdb alone, since no DNA is present to check it. Per the germline V gene, CDR1 is MRHNA and CDR2 is SNTAGT. This CDR3 has 13 residues. The CDR3 is CASSGGATDTQYF.

The V call is TRBV11-3, the J call TRBJ2-1; the D gene TCRdb calls, TRBD1, cannot be checked with no DNA. The CDR3 loop spans 13 amino acids. The germline CDR1 and CDR2 sequences are SGHNT and YENEEA. The CDR3: CASSSRWGDEQFF.

V is TRBV20-1 and J is TRBJ1-2; with no DNA, the TCRdb D assignment of TRBD1 cannot be verified. The CDR3 runs to 15 residues. CDR1 is DFQATT and CDR2 is SNEGSKA in the germline V gene (reference sequence). CDR3 sequence: CSAREVGGQGHGYTF.

The chain has TRBV29-1 and TRBJ2-7; lacking DNA, the TRBD1 call made by TCRdb goes unchecked. Germline V gene lookup returns CDR1 SQVTM and CDR2 ANQGSEA. CDR3 length equals 14 residues. The CDR3 region is CSVEDEGETYEQYF.

The rearrangement links TRBV4-1 to TRBJ2-3; TCRdb gives TRBD1 as the D gene, but with no DNA this cannot be confirmed. The CDR3 is made up of 13 amino acids. The germline CDR1 and CDR2 sequences are MGHRA and YSYEKL. The chain's CDR3 is CASSPEPGDTQYF.

The chain combines TRBV29-1 with TRBJ2-3; with no DNA, the TCRdb D assignment of TRBD2 cannot be verified. Germline V lookup: CDR1 SQVTM, CDR2 ANQGSEA. The CDR3 has 15 amino acids. CDR3: CSVDPLAGGADTQYF.

The rearrangement links TRBV7-8 to TRBJ2-7; TCRdb reports TRBD1, a call that lacks DNA to check it against. Germline V gene sequence: CDR1 SGHVS, CDR2 FQNEAQ. The CDR3 consists of 14 residues. CDR3 sequence: CASSLARTGAEQYF.

V and J are TRBV14 and TRBJ2-7; TCRdb's D call, TRBD2, is unchecked because there is no DNA. The CDR3 has 15 amino acids. The germline V gene encodes CDR1 SGHDN and CDR2 FVKESK. This CDR3 reads CASSQDHLAGSEQYF.

The CDR3 sequence is CASSQVGRENTEAFF. The V gene is TRBV3-1, the J gene TRBJ1-1; TCRdb's D call, TRBD1, is unchecked because there is no DNA. The CDR3 has 15 amino acids. The germline V gene has CDR1 LGHDT and CDR2 YNNKEL (reference sequence).

The rearrangement uses TRBV14 and TRBJ2-1; TCRdb's assignment of TRBD2 cannot be checked, as there is no DNA. Per the germline V gene, CDR1 is SGHDN and CDR2 is FVKESK. CDR3 length equals 14 residues. Here the CDR3 reads CASSQILESPEQSF. The variable domain in full, completed from reference TRBV14 and TRBJ2-1, reads EAGVTQFPSHSVIEKGQTVTLRCDPISGHDNLYWYRRVMGKEIKFLLHFVKESKQDESGMPNNRFLAERTGGTYSTLKVQPAELEDSGVYFCASSQILESPEQSFGPGTRLTVL.

Here the CDR3 reads CASSPGTQPEGSYNEQFF. The chain links TRBV7-6 to TRBJ2-1; TCRdb calls TRBD1, which cannot be checked without DNA. The CDR3 extends over 18 amino acids. Germline assignment: CDR1 SGHVS and CDR2 FNYEAQ.

This chain uses TRBV4-1 with TRBJ2-3; checking the TCRdb D call of TRBD2 is not possible without DNA. The germline V gene encodes CDR1 MGHRA and CDR2 YSYEKL. This CDR3 has 16 amino acids. This CDR3 is CASSQELAGGTDTQYF.

The chain links TRBV9 to TRBJ2-4; no DNA is available, so the TRBD1 call from TCRdb remains unchecked. There are 12 residues in the CDR3. The germline CDR1 and CDR2 sequences are SGDLS and YYNGEE. CDR3 sequence reads: CASSVGTGIQYF.

The chain has TRBV20-1 and TRBJ2-3; TCRdb outputs TRBD1, but without DNA this stays unchecked. This CDR3 contains 17 residues. In germline, CDR1 is DFQATT, CDR2 SNEGSKA (reference sequence). The CDR3 sequence: CSANPIVEGARTDTQYF.

V is TRBV2 and J is TRBJ2-7; absent DNA, TCRdb's TRBD1 call cannot be checked. CDR1 and CDR2 (germline): SNHLY, FYNNEI. The length of the CDR3 is 13 residues. The CDR3 sequence is CASSEGGIYEQYF. The full variable domain, rest sourced from reference TRBV2 and TRBJ2-7, is EPEVTQTPSHQVTQMGQEVILRCVPISNHLYFYWYRQILGQKVEFLVSFYNNEISEKSEIFDDQFSVERPDGSNFTLKIRSTKLEDSAMYFCASSEGGIYEQYFGPGTRLTVT.

The chain joins TRBV20-1 to TRBJ1-2; TCRdb's D call, TRBD1, is unchecked because there is no DNA. The CDR3 is made up of 13 amino acids. Germline V gene data show CDR1 as DFQATT and CDR2 as SNEGSKA (reference sequence). This CDR3 reads CSARQGASYGYTF.